These 22 T cell receptor beta chains were all obtained from the same sample, sequenced in a study of Ad26.COV2.S vaccination and SARS-CoV-2 variants. Stated treatment: 15 to 20 received Ad26.COV2.S at low or high dose, single or two shots; roughly five received placebo; per-sample allocation not given. The samples were gathered on day 63 after the first injection of vaccine or placebo. TCRdb keeps only in-frame clones here, not all; method: immunoSEQ multiplex PCR. The sample has fewer than 500,000 clones; 80% to 95% are singletons. The material was peripheral blood, obtained in a trial of Ad26.COV2.S vaccine versus placebo. The receptor set was obtained from a person aged 18 to 59 who received the Ad26.COV2.S COVID-19 vaccine or a placebo.

The chain has TRBV19 and TRBJ2-7; tentative D call: TRBD2 (5 bases). CDR3 length: 13 amino acids. Looked up from germline, CDR1 is LNHDA and CDR2 is SQIVND (reference sequence). V lost 8 bases to trimming and J lost 0 bases, with 11 bases between them. The CDR3: CASRDLASYEQYF. CDR3 DNA sequence: TGTGCCAGTCGGGATTTGGCCTCCTACGAGCAGTACTTC. Based on the CDR3 plus reference TRBV19 and TRBJ2-7, the full variable domain is DGGITQSPKYLFRKEGQNVTLSCEQNLNHDAMYWYRQDPGQGLRLIYYSQIVNDFQKGDIAEGYSVSREKKESFPLTVTSAQKNPTAFYLCASRDLASYEQYFGPGTRLTVT.

DNA of the CDR3: TGTGCCAGCAGCCCGACACGAGGGGGGCAGGCTTTCTTT. It yields the protein CASSPTRGGQAFF. This chain uses TRBV9 with TRBJ1-1; D possibly corresponds to TRBD1 (6 bases). This CDR3 is 13 amino acids long. The V end lost 4 bases, the J end lost 11 bases, and 18 bases lay between the germline ends. Germline V gives CDR1 SGDLS, CDR2 YYNGEE.

The chain couples TRBV4-3 to TRBJ1-2; tentative D call: TRBD1 (6 bases). Germline loops: CDR1 LGHNA, CDR2 YSLEER. Trimming pared 1 base from V and 1 base from J, leaving 13 bases between. CDR3 length: 16 residues. CDR3 in amino acids: CASSQGGHLNNYGYTF. CDR3 coding DNA: TGCGCCAGCAGCCAAGGGGGACACCTCAATAACTATGGCTACACCTTC.

Here the CDR3 DNA reads TGTGCCAGCAGCGTAGGGGTCAGAACTAGCACAGATACGCAGTATTTT. It yields the protein CASSVGVRTSTDTQYF. The rearrangement joins TRBV9 to TRBJ2-3; D is undetermined. The CDR3 contains 16 residues. Germline V gene lookup returns CDR1 SGDLS and CDR2 YYNGEE. The germline V and J ends were trimmed by 0 bases and 0 bases, with 11 bases remaining between them.

This clone has more than one count but fewer than ten. The rearrangement joins TRBV11-2 to TRBJ1-2; TRBD1 is a possible D gene (5 bases). Trimming removed 0 bases at V and 3 bases at J, with 17 bases between. There are 17 residues in the CDR3. CDR1 is SGHAT and CDR2 is FQNNGV in the germline V gene. The CDR3: CASSLDREGNPHYGYTF. The DNA for the CDR3 is TGTGCCAGCAGCTTAGATCGAGAGGGGAATCCTCACTATGGCTACACCTTC.

The V gene is TRBV7-2, the J gene TRBJ2-3; 10 bases agree with TRBD2. CDR1 SGHTA and CDR2 FQGNSA come from the germline V gene. With 6 bases clipped from V and 1 base from J, the junction kept 4 bases outside the gene matches. CDR3 length: 15 residues. This chain's CDR3 is CASRRTSGGTDTQYF. Written as DNA, the CDR3 is TGTGCCAGCAGGCGCACTAGCGGGGGCACAGATACGCAGTATTTT. Full variable domain (remainder filled in from reference TRBV7-2 and TRBJ2-3): GAGVSQSPSNKVTEKGKDVELRCDPISGHTALYWYRQSLGQGLEFLIYFQGNSAPDKSGLPSDRFSAERTGGSVSTLTIQRTQQEDSAVYLCASRRTSGGTDTQYFGPGTRLTVL.

The chain employs TRBV9 and TRBJ2-1; no clear D gene. V was cut by 0 bases and J by 8 bases, with 12 bases left in between. The length of the CDR3 is 14 residues. Germline loops: CDR1 SGDLS, CDR2 YYNGEE. The CDR3: CASSVAVTAYEQFF. CDR3 DNA sequence: TGTGCCAGCAGCGTAGCCGTGACTGCTTATGAGCAGTTCTTC.

The V gene is TRBV5-1, the J gene TRBJ2-1; D possibly corresponds to TRBD1 (6 bases). Trimming removed 4 bases at V and 2 bases at J, with 10 bases between. Per germline, CDR1 SGHRS and CDR2 YFSETQ. The CDR3 covers 14 residues. The CDR3 spells CASSGTSPYNEQFF. In DNA, the CDR3 is TGCGCCAGCAGCGGGACATCCCCCTACAATGAGCAGTTCTTC.

This chain uses TRBV30 with TRBJ1-2; D gene unclear. The V end lost 3 bases, the J end lost 2 bases, and 16 bases lay between the germline ends. This CDR3 spans 15 amino acids. Germline V gives CDR1 GTSNPN, CDR2 SVGIG (reference sequence). The DNA of the CDR3 is TGTGCCTGGAGAGATTATTTGCGGGGAAACTATGGCTACACCTTC. It encodes CAWRDYLRGNYGYTF.

The table lists this clone with a count of one. The chain uses TRBV15 and TRBJ2-7; 9 nucleotides agree with TRBD1. Per the germline V gene, CDR1 is LNHNV and CDR2 is YYDKDF (reference sequence). After removal of 2 bases from V and 1 base from J, the junction contained 6 bases not matched to a gene. CDR3 length: 16 residues. The CDR3 region has the DNA TGTGCCACCAGCAGACCTTACAGGGGGCTATCCTACGAGCAGTACTTC. Its translation: CATSRPYRGLSYEQYF.

DNA for the CDR3: TGCGCCAGCAGCCAAGAGTCCCCAGGGTTTTATGCCGGGGAGCTGTTTTTT. It yields the protein CASSQESPGFYAGELFF. The V call is TRBV4-3, the J call TRBJ2-2; D is possibly TRBD1 (5 bases). Trimming removed 0 bases from V and 6 bases from J, with 17 bases in between. Germline V gene data show CDR1 as LGHNA and CDR2 as YSLEER. The CDR3 is 17 amino acids.

About this clone itself: In the same sample, other DNA sequences code for this CDR3. The chain has TRBV9 and TRBJ2-3; D is perhaps TRBD2 (5 bases). Trimming stripped 2 bases from V and 5 bases from J, with 9 bases between. The CDR3 runs 13 residues. Germline CDR1 is SGDLS and CDR2 is YYNGEE. CDR3 region: CASSVRGEDTQYF. The CDR3 bases are TGTGCCAGCAGCGTTCGGGGAGAAGATACGCAGTATTTT.

This chain links TRBV30 with TRBJ1-2; maybe TRBD1 (6 bases). The V and J ends lost 0 bases and 8 bases respectively, with 16 bases between them. From germline, CDR1 is GTSNPN and CDR2 SVGIG (reference sequence). The CDR3 is 14 amino acids. The chain's CDR3 is CAWSVHDRSIGYTF. The CDR3 nucleotides read TGTGCCTGGAGTGTCCATGACAGGTCTATCGGCTACACCTTC.

This chain connects TRBV18 to TRBJ2-7; 7 nucleotides match TRBD1. The germline V gene has CDR1 KGHSH and CDR2 LQKENI. J gave up 4 bases and V 3 bases, and 3 bases lay outside the gene matches. There are 13 residues in the CDR3. CDR3 DNA sequence: TGTGCCAGCTCACCGAGGGACAGATACGAGCAGTACTTC. Protein: CASSPRDRYEQYF.

This chain connects TRBV30 to TRBJ2-5, with 7 bases lining up with TRBD2. Germline trimming cut 8 bases from V and 5 bases from J; bases unmatched to any gene: 11. The germline V gene has CDR1 GTSNPN and CDR2 SVGIG (reference sequence). The CDR3 consists of 13 residues. DNA for the CDR3: TGTGCCGGACTAGAAAGGAGTAGGGAGACCCAGTACTTC. It codes for CAGLERSRETQYF.

This clone appeared once. The chain is built from TRBV2 and TRBJ1-4; unclear D gene. V gave up 1 base and J gave up 5 bases, with 11 bases separating them. Per germline, CDR1 SNHLY and CDR2 FYNNEI. The CDR3 has 15 residues. This CDR3 is CASSEVNSSNEKLFF. CDR3 DNA: TGTGCCAGCAGTGAAGTTAACAGCTCGAATGAAAAACTGTTTTTT.

The J gene is TRBJ2-7, the V gene TRBV11-2; D gene unclear. This CDR3 spans 16 amino acids. The V and J ends lost 2 bases and 3 bases respectively, with 17 bases between them. Germline V gene sequence: CDR1 SGHAT, CDR2 FQNNGV. DNA for the CDR3: TGTGCCAGCAGCTTACCGCCTGGGCACATAAACTACGAGCAGTACTTC. Amino acids: CASSLPPGHINYEQYF. The whole variable domain, remainder taken from reference TRBV11-2 and TRBJ2-7, is EAGVAQSPRYKIIEKRQSVAFWCNPISGHATLYWYQQILGQGPKLLIQFQNNGVVDDSQLPKDRFSAERLKGVDSTLKIQPAKLEDSAVYLCASSLPPGHINYEQYFGPGTRLTVT.

The rearrangement links TRBV27 to TRBJ2-7; no clear D gene. The V gene lost 5 bases and the J gene lost 3 bases, with 11 bases spanning the gap. The length of the CDR3 is 13 residues. Germline lookup yields CDR1 MNHEY and CDR2 SMNVEV (reference sequence). The DNA for the CDR3 is TGTGCCAGCAGTCACGACCGCAACTACGAGCAGTACTTC. As protein: CASSHDRNYEQYF.

The chain is built from TRBV24-1 and TRBJ2-5; TRBD1 or TRBD2 may be the D gene (5 bases each). This CDR3 spans 12 amino acids. Trimming took 6 bases from V and 5 from J, leaving 9 bases between them. Germline-derived CDR1 and CDR2 are KGHDR and SFDVKD. This CDR3 reads CATSNRGETQYF. In nucleotides, the CDR3 is TGTGCCACCAGTAATCGGGGCGAGACCCAGTACTTC.

The chain recombines TRBV15 with TRBJ1-2; D is unresolved. The CDR3 contains 16 residues. Trimming shortened V by 0 bases and J by 2 bases, and 13 bases separated the two germline ends. Looked up from germline, CDR1 is LNHNV and CDR2 is YYDKDF (reference sequence). The CDR3 coding sequence is TGTGCCACCAGCAGAGATTTACTAGGTGGGAACTATGGCTACACCTTC. Translated: CATSRDLLGGNYGYTF.

The rearrangement uses TRBV29-1 and TRBJ1-1, with 10 nucleotides matching TRBD1. The trim removed 6 bases at V and 3 bases at J, leaving 4 bases unmatched. This CDR3 has 13 amino acids. CDR1 is SQVTM, CDR2 ANQGSEA, per germline. CDR3 in DNA: TGCAGCGTAGCCGGACAGGGGGACACTGAAGCTTTCTTT. Residues: CSVAGQGDTEAFF.

The chain has TRBV19 and TRBJ2-7; TRBD2 matches at 8 bases. Germline CDR1 reads LNHDA; CDR2 reads SQIVND (reference sequence). The CDR3 is 14 amino acids. V trimming: 6 bases; J trimming: 1 base; junction bases outside the gene matches: 5. The DNA for the CDR3 is TGTGCCAGTAGGCTAGCGGGCGAATCCTACGAGCAGTACTTC. Translation gives CASRLAGESYEQYF.